What follows are 30 T cell receptor beta chains derived from one specimen sequenced in a study of shared clonotypes between healthy human individuals. Using immunoSEQ multiplex PCR, the repertoire was profiled, and TCRdb retains in-frame clones only, with some absent. Among roughly 640,000 clones listed, under 80% were seen once. Input material: memory CD4+ T cells sorted from blood. Documented subset: CD45RA-negative fraction. The receptor set was obtained from a woman in her 30s in good health.

This clone was seen once. The chain is built from TRBV28 and TRBJ2-7; the D gene is possibly TRBD2 (5 bases). Trimming removed 11 bases at V and 3 bases at J, with 26 bases between. CDR1 and CDR2 from the germline V gene are MDHEN and SYDVKM. The CDR3 consists of 16 residues. The CDR3 DNA reads TGTGCCCCGGGGAGACCCTCGCACCCGCGAAGCTACGAGCAGTACTTC. Encoded protein: CAPGRPSHPRSYEQYF.

The chain has TRBV15 and TRBJ1-3, with D uncertain. From germline, CDR1 is LNHNV and CDR2 YYDKDF (reference sequence). This CDR3 spans 19 amino acids. V lost 2 bases to trimming and J lost 4 bases, with 24 bases between them. The CDR3 DNA is TGTGCCACCAGCAGATCCCCCCGAAAGGGTCGAAGCCTCGGAAACACCATATATTTT. It codes for CATSRSPRKGRSLGNTIYF.

This clone was recorded only once. V gene TRBV6-6 combines with J gene TRBJ2-1; either TRBD1 or TRBD2 may supply D (6 bases each). This CDR3 spans 14 amino acids. Germline CDR1 is MNHNY and CDR2 is SVGAGI (reference sequence). Between the trimmed V and J ends, which lost 6 bases and 7 bases, there was a span of 16 bases. The CDR3 loop is CASSINREVNEQFF. DNA for the CDR3: TGTGCCAGCAGCATAAACAGGGAGGTTAATGAGCAGTTCTTC.

The CDR3 sequence: CSVQAPYEQYF. The CDR3 nucleotides read TGCAGTGTACAGGCCCCATACGAGCAGTACTTC. This chain joins TRBV20-1 and TRBJ2-7; D is perhaps TRBD1 (5 bases). The CDR3 has 11 residues. The V end lost 7 bases, the J end lost 4 bases, and 11 bases lay between the germline ends. Per the germline V gene, CDR1 is DFQATT and CDR2 is SNEGSKA (reference sequence).

The chain combines TRBV18 with TRBJ1-1; D remains ambiguous. Deletions cut 3 bases from V and 6 bases from J, with 17 bases between. The CDR3 covers 15 residues. From germline, CDR1 is KGHSH and CDR2 LQKENI. The DNA of the CDR3 is TGTGCCAGCTCACCGTACTCTACACCTTTAGCTGAAGCTTTCTTT. Protein: CASSPYSTPLAEAFF.

This clone was detected once. This chain's CDR3 is CASSLLGQGEGYTF. The CDR3 nucleotides are TGTGCCAGCAGTTTATTGGGACAGGGTGAAGGCTACACCTTC. The J gene is TRBJ1-2, the V gene TRBV27, with 9 bases that match TRBD1. Germline V gene lookup returns CDR1 MNHEY and CDR2 SMNVEV (reference sequence). V was pared by 1 base and J by 8 bases, with 5 bases of the junction left unmatched. CDR3 size: 14 residues.

This clone was recorded many times. This rearrangement joins TRBV7-6 to TRBJ2-7; 8 bases agree with TRBD1. Germline V CDR1 and CDR2: SGHVS, FNYEAQ. The CDR3 contains 12 residues. The junction had 1 base not matched to a gene; V was cut back by 3 bases and J by 6 bases. In nucleotides, the CDR3 is TGTGCCAGCAGCTTTGGACAGGGCGAGCAGTACTTC. Translating gives CASSFGQGEQYF.

This clone was observed once. The chain is built from TRBV28 and TRBJ2-1; D possibly corresponds to TRBD2 (5 bases). The CDR3 spans 18 residues. Germline V gene sequence: CDR1 MDHEN, CDR2 SYDVKM. The V end was cut by 3 bases, the J end by 7 bases, with 25 bases between. This chain's CDR3 is CASSLVSWSGSERNEQFF. The CDR3 DNA is TGTGCCAGCAGTTTGGTAAGCTGGTCGGGGAGCGAGAGGAATGAGCAGTTCTTC.

The genes are TRBV6-5 and TRBJ2-1; TRBD2 might be the D (5 bases). Germline V CDR1 and CDR2: MNHEY, SVGAGI. V lost 0 bases and J 0 bases, leaving 9 bases between the germline ends. The CDR3 has 16 amino acids. The CDR3 sequence is CASSYSGSASYNEQFF. The CDR3 bases are TGTGCCAGCAGTTACTCGGGTAGCGCCTCCTACAATGAGCAGTTCTTC.

This chain joins TRBV7-4 and TRBJ2-7; maybe TRBD1 (5 bases). Germline V gene sequence: CDR1 SGHVT, CDR2 SQSDAQ. This CDR3 contains 17 residues. Trimming pared 2 bases from V and 4 bases from J, leaving 21 bases between. The CDR3 loop reads CASSLLLYQPGLYEQYF. In nucleotides, the CDR3 is TGTGCCAGCAGCTTATTGTTATACCAACCAGGGTTGTACGAGCAGTACTTC.

J is TRBJ1-2 and V is TRBV5-5; weak D call: TRBD1 (6 bases). This CDR3 is built from 14 residues. Germline CDR1 SGHKS, CDR2 YYEKEE (reference sequence). The germline V and J ends were trimmed by 0 bases and 5 bases, with 11 bases remaining between them. CDR3 region: CASSLAEGEYGYTF. For the CDR3, the DNA is TGTGCCAGCAGCTTGGCCGAGGGGGAGTATGGCTACACCTTC.

This clone was detected only once. The chain combines TRBV2 with TRBJ2-7; D uncertain. The germline gives CDR1 SNHLY, CDR2 FYNNEI. The V end lost 2 bases, the J end lost 0 bases, and 14 bases lay between the germline ends. This CDR3 comprises 16 residues. This CDR3 is CASSENSLPSSYEQYF. DNA of the CDR3: TGTGCCAGCAGTGAAAACAGCCTCCCATCCTCCTACGAGCAGTACTTC.

This clone was detected many times. The V call is TRBV11-1, the J call TRBJ1-2, with no clear D. Germline CDR1 is SGHAT and CDR2 is FQDESV (reference sequence). The CDR3 spans 12 residues. The V end was cut by 3 bases, the J end by 4 bases, with 6 bases between. The CDR3 spells CASSFGLYGYTF. The CDR3 nucleotides are TGTGCCAGCAGCTTTGGGCTCTATGGCTACACCTTC.

Remarks on this clone: Other DNA sequences in the same sample also yield this CDR3. The genes are TRBV6-6 and TRBJ1-5; D not certain. CDR1 is MNHNY, CDR2 SVGAGI, per germline (reference sequence). Trimming stripped 5 bases from V and 4 bases from J, with 6 bases between. The CDR3 contains 12 residues. The chain's CDR3 is CASSTENQPQHF. CDR3 DNA sequence: TGTGCCAGCAGTACTGAAAATCAGCCCCAGCATTTT.

This clone was seen only a few times. V gene TRBV6-1 combines with J gene TRBJ2-3, with D perhaps TRBD2 (5 bases). The germline V gene encodes CDR1 MNHNS and CDR2 SASEGT. Trimming removed 3 bases at V and 4 bases at J, with 11 bases between. This CDR3 has 14 residues. CDR3 in amino acids: CASSERVRPDTQYF. CDR3 nucleotide sequence: TGTGCCAGCAGTGAGAGGGTCCGCCCAGATACGCAGTATTTT.

This chain links TRBV7-2 with TRBJ2-7; 10 nucleotides agree with TRBD1. The trim removed 4 bases at V and 2 bases at J, leaving 5 bases unmatched. In germline, CDR1 is SGHTA, CDR2 FQGNSA. This CDR3 region has 15 residues. CDR3 amino acids: CASSSGQGGTYEQYF. Written as DNA, the CDR3 is TGTGCCAGCAGCTCTGGACAGGGGGGGACCTACGAGCAGTACTTC.

The chain employs TRBV5-6 and TRBJ1-5; 8 bases are a match to TRBD1. V shed 0 bases, J shed 3 bases, and the junction held 5 bases outside the gene matches. The germline CDR1 and CDR2 sequences are SGHDT and YYEEEE. This CDR3 spans 16 amino acids. The CDR3 sequence is CASSLGQGYSNQPQHF. For the CDR3, the DNA is TGTGCCAGCAGCTTGGGACAGGGGTATTCCAATCAGCCCCAGCATTTT.

The V and J genes are TRBV6-1 and TRBJ2-2, with 10 nucleotides matching TRBD1. This CDR3 is 15 amino acids long. CDR1 and CDR2 (germline): MNHNS, SASEGT. V lost 7 bases to trimming and J lost 7 bases; unmatched junction nucleotides: 9. The CDR3 region is CASIEGQGVSGELFF. The CDR3 region has the DNA TGTGCCAGCATCGAAGGACAGGGGGTCAGCGGGGAGCTGTTTTTT.

The chain carries TRBV28 and TRBJ1-5; tentative D call: TRBD1 (6 bases). Germline V gene data show CDR1 as MDHEN and CDR2 as SYDVKM. Deletions cut 6 bases from V and 0 bases from J, with 9 bases between. The CDR3 contains 14 residues. CDR3 nucleotides: TGTGCCAGCAGGCCCAGGGGTAGCAATCAGCCCCAGCATTTT. This codes for CASRPRGSNQPQHF.

A note on this clone: A read error may produce the germline difference seen at one junction end. This rearrangement joins TRBV19 to TRBJ2-7; 11 nucleotides agree with TRBD2. Germline V CDR1 and CDR2: LNHDA, SQIVND (reference sequence). CDR3 size: 15 residues. CDR3: CASSIEGLAAYEQYF. The CDR3 DNA follows: TGTGCCAGTAGCATAGAGGGACTAGCGGCCTACGAGCAGTACTTC.

The chain uses TRBV10-3 and TRBJ2-3, with D tentatively TRBD2 (6 bases). Trimming took off 4 bases at V and 4 bases at J, with 18 bases between the two ends. Germline CDR1 is ENHRY and CDR2 is SYGVKD. The CDR3 totals 16 residues. DNA for the CDR3: TGTGCCATCAGTGCGGAGGGGCAGGGAAAGCCAGATACGCAGTATTTT. This sequence encodes CAISAEGQGKPDTQYF.

This chain connects TRBV19 to TRBJ2-5; 11 nucleotides agree with TRBD2. Per the germline V gene, CDR1 is LNHDA and CDR2 is SQIVND (reference sequence). J lost 5 bases, V lost 3 bases, and 8 bases had no gene match. This CDR3 spans 16 amino acids. CDR3 region: CASSISLAGVGETQYF. The CDR3 nucleotides are TGTGCCAGTAGTATTTCACTAGCGGGAGTGGGGGAGACCCAGTACTTC. The whole variable domain, remainder taken from reference TRBV19 and TRBJ2-5, is DGGITQSPKYLFRKEGQNVTLSCEQNLNHDAMYWYRQDPGQGLRLIYYSQIVNDFQKGDIAEGYSVSREKKESFPLTVTSAQKNPTAFYLCASSISLAGVGETQYFGPGTRLLVL.

This clone has more than one count but fewer than ten. This sequence joins TRBV5-1 and TRBJ1-1, with TRBD1 as a possible D gene (5 bases). This CDR3 has 15 amino acids. Germline lookup yields CDR1 SGHRS and CDR2 YFSETQ. V lost 0 bases and J lost 1, with 10 bases in between. In DNA, the CDR3 is TGCGCCAGCAGCTTGGGCGGGGGAGCGAACACTGAAGCTTTCTTT. Protein: CASSLGGGANTEAFF.

The chain carries TRBV11-2 and TRBJ2-7, with TRBD1 matching 9 bases. CDR3 length: 14 amino acids. Germline V gives CDR1 SGHAT, CDR2 FQNNGV. J was trimmed by 5 bases and V by 4 bases; bases with no gene match: 6. CDR3 nucleotides: TGTGCCAGCAGCTCAACCGACAGGGGGAACGAGCAGTACTTC. Translation gives CASSSTDRGNEQYF.

The sample holds one count of this clone. CDR3 loop: CASSPQGPGSSGANVLTF. In DNA form, the CDR3 reads TGTGCCAGCAGCCCCCAGGGCCCGGGGAGCTCTGGGGCCAACGTCCTGACTTTC. The rearrangement joins TRBV7-9 to TRBJ2-6; D assignment may be TRBD1 or TRBD2 (5 bases each). V shed 5 bases and J shed 0 bases, with 17 bases lying between them. Germline CDR1 and CDR2: SEHNR and FQNEAQ (reference sequence). The CDR3 spans 18 residues.

The chain has TRBV28 and TRBJ2-3, with TRBD2 matching 15 bases. Per the germline V gene, CDR1 is MDHEN and CDR2 is SYDVKM. CDR3 size: 16 residues. Germline trimming cut 6 bases from V and 9 bases from J; bases unmatched to any gene: 10. The CDR3: CASRGEGTSGRRTQYF. The CDR3 bases are TGTGCCAGCAGGGGAGAAGGGACTAGCGGGAGGCGGACGCAGTATTTT.

The sample holds many counts of this clone. V gene TRBV6-1 combines with J gene TRBJ2-7; 10 nucleotides agree with TRBD1. From germline, CDR1 is MNHNS and CDR2 SASEGT. With V trimmed by 1 base and J by 5 bases, 8 bases remained unmatched. The CDR3 consists of 16 residues. CDR3 nucleotide sequence: TGTGCCAGCAGTGAAGGTTTGGGACAGGGGTCCCACGAGCAGTACTTC. Translation gives CASSEGLGQGSHEQYF.

This clone was picked up one time. The chain couples TRBV14 to TRBJ2-3, with a tentative D call TRBD2 (6 bases). The V end was cut by 0 bases, the J end by 4 bases, with 14 bases between. CDR1 and CDR2 from the germline V gene are SGHDN and FVKESK. This CDR3 spans 16 amino acids. CDR3 region: CASSQDWGRLADTQYF. DNA for the CDR3: TGTGCCAGCAGCCAAGATTGGGGGAGGTTGGCAGATACGCAGTATTTT.

The chain carries TRBV21-1 and TRBJ1-1. TRBV21-1 is a known pseudogene. The CDR3 spans 12 residues. This CDR3 reads CASSSGPTEAFF. CDR3 bases: TGTGCCAGCAGCAGCGGACCCACTGAAGCTTTCTTT.

This clone occurred many times. Other DNA sequences in this sample translate to the same CDR3. J is TRBJ2-7 and V is TRBV29-1; 9 nucleotides agree with TRBD1. V lost 4 bases to trimming and J lost 4 bases; unmatched junction nucleotides: 5. Germline V lookup: CDR1 SQVTM, CDR2 ANQGSEA. This CDR3 has 13 amino acids. The CDR3 DNA follows: TGCAGCGTTGTGGGGACAGGGCGGTACGAGCAGTACTTC. Translated: CSVVGTGRYEQYF.